The T cell receptor beta chain under discussion was sequenced for a study of cytomegalovirus exposure and HLA in healthy donors. The CDR3 is 16 residues long. Germline V gene sequence: CDR1 SNHLY, CDR2 FYNNEI. V shed 5 bases and J 7 bases; nucleotides not matched to a gene: 12. Researchers ran the PCR with 60 Vbeta and 13 Jbeta primers. Per the study methods: In a later analysis, tens of millions of unique TCR beta chains included roughly 11 million shared by two or more donors. TCRdb's table, derived via immunoSEQ multiplex PCR, lists solely in-frame clones and lacks some. V and J calls plus clone size are reproduced from that table; the DNA served to infer D and trimming. The repertoire holds a few hundred thousand clones, with more than 65% as singletons.

The chain recombines TRBV2 with TRBJ1-1; 11 bases map to TRBD1. This TCR was recovered from a young woman in good health and CMV-seronegative. The specimen was PBMCs. CDR3 coding DNA: TGTGCCAGCAGTCCCAGGCGGCGGGACAGGGGGATTGAAGCTTTCTTT. Residues: CASSPRRRDRGIEAFF. The whole variable domain, remainder taken from reference TRBV2 and TRBJ1-1, is EPEVTQTPSHQVTQMGQEVILRCVPISNHLYFYWYRQILGQKVEFLVSFYNNEISEKSEIFDDQFSVERPDGSNFTLKIRSTKLEDSAMYFCASSPRRRDRGIEAFFGQGTRLTVV.